This TCR beta chain was sequenced during a study of blood T cell repertoires in COVID-19. Profiled with immunoSEQ multiplex PCR; TCRdb holds only in-frame clones, not every one. Found here are 89,000 or so clones, roughly 90% of them singletons; the top ten hold around 2.8%. This CDR3 contains 14 residues. CDR1 and CDR2 (germline): SGHRS, YFSETQ. Trimming shortened V by 0 bases and J by 8 bases, and 14 bases separated the two germline ends. What was sequenced was peripheral blood. The chain combines TRBV5-1 with TRBJ1-2, with unresolved D. This TCR was sampled from a man aged 45 to 65 with COVID-19, enrolled during active disease. The chain's CDR3 is CASSLARGSEGYTF. CDR3 in DNA: TGCGCCAGCAGCTTGGCACGGGGATCGGAAGGCTACACCTTC.